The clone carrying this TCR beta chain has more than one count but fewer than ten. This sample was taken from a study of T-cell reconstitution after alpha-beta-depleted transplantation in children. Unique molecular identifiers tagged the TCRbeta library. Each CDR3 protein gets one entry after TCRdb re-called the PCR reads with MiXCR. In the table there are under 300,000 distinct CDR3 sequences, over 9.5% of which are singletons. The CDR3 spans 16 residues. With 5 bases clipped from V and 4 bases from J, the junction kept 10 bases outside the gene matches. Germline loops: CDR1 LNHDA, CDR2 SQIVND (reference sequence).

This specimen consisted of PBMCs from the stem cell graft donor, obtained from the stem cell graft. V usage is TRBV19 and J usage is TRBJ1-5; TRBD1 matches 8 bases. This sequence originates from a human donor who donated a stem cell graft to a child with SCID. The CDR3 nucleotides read TGTGCCAGTAGTGTTGGGACAGGTGGCCCGAATCAGCCCCAGCATTTT. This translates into CASSVGTGGPNQPQHF.